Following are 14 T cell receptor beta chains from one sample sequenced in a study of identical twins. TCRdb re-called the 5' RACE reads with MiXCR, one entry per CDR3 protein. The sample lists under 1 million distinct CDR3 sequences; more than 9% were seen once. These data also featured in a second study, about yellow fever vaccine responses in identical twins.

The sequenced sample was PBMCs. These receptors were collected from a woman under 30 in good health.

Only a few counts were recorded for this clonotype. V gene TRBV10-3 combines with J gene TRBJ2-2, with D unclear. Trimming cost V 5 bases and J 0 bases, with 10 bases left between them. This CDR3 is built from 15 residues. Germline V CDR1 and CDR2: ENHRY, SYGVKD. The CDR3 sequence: CAISPGGTNTGELFF. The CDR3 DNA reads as TGTGCCATCAGTCCAGGTGGGACGAACACCGGGGAGCTGTTTTTT.

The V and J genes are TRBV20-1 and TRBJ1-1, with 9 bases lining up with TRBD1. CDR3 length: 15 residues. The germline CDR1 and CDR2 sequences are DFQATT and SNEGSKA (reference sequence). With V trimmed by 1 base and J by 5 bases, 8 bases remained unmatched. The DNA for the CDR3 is TGCAGTGCTAGAGTTCAAACAGGGGGCAGGACTGAAGCTTTCTTT. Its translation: CSARVQTGGRTEAFF.

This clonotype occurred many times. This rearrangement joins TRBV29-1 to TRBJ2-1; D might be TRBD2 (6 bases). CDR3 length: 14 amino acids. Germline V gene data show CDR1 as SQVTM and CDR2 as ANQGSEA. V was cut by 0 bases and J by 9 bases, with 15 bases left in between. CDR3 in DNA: TGCAGCGTTGAAGATTACTTAGGAGGGTTTGAGCAGTTCTTC. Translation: CSVEDYLGGFEQFF.

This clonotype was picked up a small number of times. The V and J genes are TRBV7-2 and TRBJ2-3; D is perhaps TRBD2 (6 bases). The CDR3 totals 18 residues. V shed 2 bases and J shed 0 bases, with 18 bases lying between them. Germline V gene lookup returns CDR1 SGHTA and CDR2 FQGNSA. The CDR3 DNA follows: TGTGCCAGCAGCTTAAGGGCTAGCGCGTACACTAGCACAGATACGCAGTATTTT. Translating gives CASSLRASAYTSTDTQYF.

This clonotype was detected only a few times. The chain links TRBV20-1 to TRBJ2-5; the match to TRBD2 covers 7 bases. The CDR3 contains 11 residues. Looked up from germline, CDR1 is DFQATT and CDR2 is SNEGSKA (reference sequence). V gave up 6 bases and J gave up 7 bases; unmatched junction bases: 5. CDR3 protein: CSALAAGTQYF. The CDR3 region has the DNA TGCAGTGCCCTAGCGGCCGGGACCCAGTACTTC.

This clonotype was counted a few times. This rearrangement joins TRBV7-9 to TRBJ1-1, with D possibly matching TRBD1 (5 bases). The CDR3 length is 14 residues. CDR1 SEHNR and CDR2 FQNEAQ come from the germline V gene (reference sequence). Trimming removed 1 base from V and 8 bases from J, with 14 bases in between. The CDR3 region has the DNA TGTGCCAGCAGCTTAGTAGGGGCCAGGGAGGAAGCTTTCTTT. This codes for CASSLVGAREEAFF.

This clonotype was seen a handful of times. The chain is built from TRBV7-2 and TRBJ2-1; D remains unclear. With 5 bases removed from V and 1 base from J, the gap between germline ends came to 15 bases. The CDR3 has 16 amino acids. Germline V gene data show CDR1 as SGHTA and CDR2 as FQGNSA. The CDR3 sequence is CASSPVGPLSYNEQFF. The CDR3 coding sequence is TGTGCCAGCAGCCCCGTCGGGCCCCTGTCCTACAATGAGCAGTTCTTC.

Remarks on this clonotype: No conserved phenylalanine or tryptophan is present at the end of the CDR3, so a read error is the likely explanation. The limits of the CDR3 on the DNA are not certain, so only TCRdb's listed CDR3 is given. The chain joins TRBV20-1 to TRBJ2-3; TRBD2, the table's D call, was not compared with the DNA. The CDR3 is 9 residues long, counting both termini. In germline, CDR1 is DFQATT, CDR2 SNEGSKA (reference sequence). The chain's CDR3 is CSARDAGLL.

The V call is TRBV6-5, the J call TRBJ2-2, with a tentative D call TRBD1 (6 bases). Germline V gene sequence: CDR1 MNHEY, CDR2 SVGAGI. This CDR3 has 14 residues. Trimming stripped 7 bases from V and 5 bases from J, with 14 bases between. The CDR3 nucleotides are TGTGCCAGCACTTCACCGACAGGTACCGGGGAGCTGTTTTTT. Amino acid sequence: CASTSPTGTGELFF.

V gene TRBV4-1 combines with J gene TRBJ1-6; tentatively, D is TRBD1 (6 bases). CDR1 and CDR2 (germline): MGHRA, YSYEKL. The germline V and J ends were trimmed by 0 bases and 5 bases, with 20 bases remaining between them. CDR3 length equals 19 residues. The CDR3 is CASSQDPYEAGEDNSPLHF. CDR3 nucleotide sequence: TGCGCCAGCAGCCAAGATCCTTATGAGGCAGGGGAGGATAATTCACCCCTCCACTTT.

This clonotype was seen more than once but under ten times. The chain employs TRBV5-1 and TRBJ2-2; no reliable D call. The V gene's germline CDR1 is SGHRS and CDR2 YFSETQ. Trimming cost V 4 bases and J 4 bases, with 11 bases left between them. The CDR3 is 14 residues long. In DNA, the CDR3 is TGCGCCAGCAGCCCTACTCACAGCACCGGGGAGCTGTTTTTT. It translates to CASSPTHSTGELFF.

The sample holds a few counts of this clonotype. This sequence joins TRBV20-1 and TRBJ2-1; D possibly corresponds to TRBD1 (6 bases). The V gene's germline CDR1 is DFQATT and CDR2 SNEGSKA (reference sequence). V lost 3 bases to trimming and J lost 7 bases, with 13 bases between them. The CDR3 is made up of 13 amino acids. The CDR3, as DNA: TGCAGTGCTAGGGCCCAGGGGCCAAATGAGCAGTTCTTC. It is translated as CSARAQGPNEQFF.

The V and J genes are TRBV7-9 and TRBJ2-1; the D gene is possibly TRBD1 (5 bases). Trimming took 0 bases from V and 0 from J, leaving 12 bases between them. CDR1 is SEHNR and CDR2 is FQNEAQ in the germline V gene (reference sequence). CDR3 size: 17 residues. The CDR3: CASSLAVTVGSYNEQFF. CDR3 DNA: TGTGCCAGCAGCTTAGCGGTGACAGTGGGCTCCTACAATGAGCAGTTCTTC.

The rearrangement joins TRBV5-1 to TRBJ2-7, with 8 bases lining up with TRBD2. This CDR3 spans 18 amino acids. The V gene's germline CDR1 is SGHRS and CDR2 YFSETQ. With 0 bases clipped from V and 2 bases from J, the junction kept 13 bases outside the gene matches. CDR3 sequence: CASSLERELIIPPYEQYF. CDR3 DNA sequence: TGCGCCAGCAGCTTGGAGCGGGAGCTTATTATTCCCCCCTACGAGCAGTACTTC.